This is a list of T cell receptor beta chains from one sample in a study of naive and memory T cell subsets. One entry per CDR3 protein results from TCRdb running MiXCR on the UMI-ligation and nested PCR reads. The sample lists about 150,000 distinct CDR3 sequences; approximately 22% were seen once. What was sequenced was naive CD4+ T cells from blood. The receptors shown here come from a human donor in good health. CDR3s include the opening cysteine and the closing phenylalanine or tryptophan. A D gene is named only where the DNA matches it firmly. Size tells how often a clone was seen (once, few, many) or the class of an expanded clone, and some rows leave it out.

TRBJ1-2 - - TRBV7-8 TGTGCCAGCAGCTTAGGTCGACTCAGCTATAAAGGCTACACCTTC CASSLGRLSYKGYTF
TRBJ2-3 - TRBD2 TRBV10-3 TGTGCCATCAGTGATTTCACTAGCGGGAGTGGTACAGATACGCAGTATTTT CAISDFTSGSGTDTQYF
TRBJ2-7 - - TRBV28 TGTGCCAGCCTCTTACAGGGAAGAGCGAACGAGCAGTACTTC CASLLQGRANEQYF
TRBJ2-1 - - TRBV5-4 TGTACCAGCAGCCAAGAGGGCGGTAGCTCCTACAATGAGCAGTTCTTC CTSSQEGGSSYNEQFF
TRBJ1-1 - TRBD1 TRBV29-1 TGCAGCGTCCCGTGGACAGGGAGCACTGAAGCTTTCTTT CSVPWTGSTEAFF
TRBJ2-3 few - TRBV5-5 TGTGCCAGCAGCTTGTTGGTCAGCACAGATACGCAGTATTTT CASSLLVSTDTQYF
TRBJ2-7 few - TRBV27 TGTGCCAGCCTGGGCAGGGGATCCTACGAGCAGTACTTC CASLGRGSYEQYF
TRBJ2-7 - TRBD2 TRBV6-5 TGTGCCAGCAGTTACGGGGTAGCGGGAGGTTCCGAGCAGTACTTC CASSYGVAGGSEQYF
TRBJ2-5 few - TRBV19 TGTGCCAGTAGTGACCTAGCGACAGAGACCCAGTACTTC CASSDLATETQYF
TRBJ2-1 few - TRBV7-6 TGTGCCAGCAGCTTAGTGGGGCTAGCGCGCTACAATGAGCAGTTCTTC CASSLVGLARYNEQFF
TRBJ2-2 - - TRBV5-1 TGCGCCAGCAGCAGGGATACAGGCGCGAACACCGGGGAGCTGTTTTTT CASSRDTGANTGELFF
TRBJ2-2 few - TRBV6-5 TGTGCCAGCAGGGAGGAGACGAACACCGGGGAGCTGTTTTTT CASREETNTGELFF
TRBJ1-2 few - TRBV20-1 TGCAGTGCTACACCAGCGAGTTATGGCTACACCTTC CSATPASYGYTF
TRBJ2-7 few - TRBV29-1 TGCAGCGTTGCCTCACAGGCCTACGAGCAGTACTTC CSVASQAYEQYF
TRBJ2-7 many - TRBV29-1 TGCAGCGTTGGGGGCTACGAGCAGTACTTC CSVGGYEQYF
TRBJ2-1 - TRBD2 TRBV6-5 TGTGCCAGCAGTTACCTAATAGCGGGAGGGCGTAATGAGCAGTTCTTC CASSYLIAGGRNEQFF
TRBJ2-1 - TRBD1 TRBV28 TGTGCCAGCAGCGCCGAGGGGGCCCCAGGCCATGAGCAGTTCTTC CASSAEGAPGHEQFF
TRBJ2-1 - - TRBV14 TGTGCCAGCAGTCCGCAGGGGTTTTTGTACAATGAGCAGTTCTTC CASSPQGFLYNEQFF
TRBJ2-3 - - TRBV7-9 TGTGCCAGCAGCCGCGACTGGACTAGCACAGATACGCAGTATTTT CASSRDWTSTDTQYF
TRBJ2-3 - - TRBV10-3 TGTGCCATCAGTGAGAACAGAGATACGCAGTATTTT CAISENRDTQYF
TRBJ2-1 - - TRBV5-4 TGTGCCAGCAGCCCATGGGGTGGTGAGCAGTTCTTC CASSPWGGEQFF
TRBJ2-3 few - TRBV28 TGTGCCAGCAGCCCCACTCGAGGAGGAGGCACAGATACGCAGTATTTT CASSPTRGGGTDTQYF
TRBJ2-1 - TRBD2 TRBV7-9 TGTGCCAGCAGCTTAGCGTCCCTAGCGGGCCCGTGGGATGAGCAGTTCTTC CASSLASLAGPWDEQFF
TRBJ2-7 few - TRBV30 TGTGCCTGGGGCCACTTTGAGCAGTACTTC CAWGHFEQYF
TRBJ1-5 - - TRBV20-1 TGCAGTGCTAGAGAGTTTACGAGGGAGCATTTT CSAREFTREHF
TRBJ2-5 few - TRBV27 TGTGCCAGCAGCCCGTGGGTGAAGGGCCAAGAGACCCAGTACTTC CASSPWVKGQETQYF
TRBJ2-3 many - TRBV11-2 TGTGCCAGCAGCTTAGCGCGGCAGGCAGATACGCAGTATTTT CASSLARQADTQYF
TRBJ2-3 many TRBD2 TRBV7-2 TGTGCCAGCAGCTTGACTAGCGGGTCCGGCACAGATACGCAGTATTTT CASSLTSGSGTDTQYF
TRBJ2-1 few - TRBV2 TGTGCCAGCAGTACTGGGGTCACCCTAAAGAACAATGAGCAGTTCTTC CASSTGVTLKNNEQFF
TRBJ1-1 - - TRBV13 TGTGCCAGCAGCCCAAGCAGAGAGAACACTGAAGCTTTCTTT CASSPSRENTEAFF
TRBJ2-7 - - TRBV9 TGTGCCAGCAGCGTAAGGGCGGCGGACGAGCAGTACTTC CASSVRAADEQYF
TRBJ1-2 - - TRBV4-3 TGCGCCAGCAGCCAAGATCGACCCGGGACGGACATATTTTTCGGCAAGGGCTACACCTTC CASSQDRPGTDIFFGKGYTF
TRBJ2-3 - TRBD2 TRBV28 TGTGCCAGCAGTTTCGGGCTAGCGGGGTTAGATACGCAGTATTTT CASSFGLAGLDTQYF
TRBJ2-7 - TRBD2 TRBV6-5 TGTGCCAGCAGTAAGGGACTAGCGGGAGGGCAGTACTTC CASSKGLAGGQYF
TRBJ2-1 - TRBD1 TRBV12-3/TRBV12-4 TGTGCCAGCAGTTCCACCGGACAGGGGCCCAAGTGGCAGTTCTTC CASSSTGQGPKWQFF
TRBJ2-7 few - TRBV6-5 TGTGCCAGCAGTACGAACAGGGAATACTACGAGCAGTACTTC CASSTNREYYEQYF
TRBJ2-1 - TRBD2 TRBV3-1 TGTGCCAGCAGCCACGACGGGACTAGCCTCCTCAGGGGAAATGAGCAGTTCTTC CASSHDGTSLLRGNEQFF
TRBJ1-1 many - TRBV29-1 TGCAGCGTCGCACCGGGGAACACTGAAGCTTTCTTT CSVAPGNTEAFF
TRBJ2-7 few - TRBV6-5 TGTGCCAGCACCAACACTCCCCGGACCCTAGCCTACGAGCAGTACTTC CASTNTPRTLAYEQYF
TRBJ2-3 few - TRBV15 TGTGCCACCAGCACAGGGATCGGCACAGATACGCAGTATTTT CATSTGIGTDTQYF
TRBJ2-3 many TRBD2 TRBV7-6 TGTGCCAGCAGCTTTATTAGCGGGAGTACAGATACGCAGTATTTT CASSFISGSTDTQYF
TRBJ1-5 few - TRBV6-1 TGTGCCAGCAAGGGGGGCCCCTTGCTTGATAGCAATCAGCCCCAGCATTTT CASKGGPLLDSNQPQHF
TRBJ2-5 - TRBD1 TRBV2 TGTGCCTTTTTAGGGGGCTCTAACCAAGAGACCCAGTACTTC CAFLGGSNQETQYF
TRBJ2-3 - TRBD2 TRBV30 TGTGCCTGGAGTGCCCTAGCGGGAGGGCTTGTAGATACGCAGTATTTT CAWSALAGGLVDTQYF
TRBJ1-4 - - TRBV12-3/TRBV12-4 TGTGCCAGCAGTTCGCACGGGGGCACTAATGAAAAACTGTTTTTT CASSSHGGTNEKLFF
TRBJ2-6 - TRBD1 TRBV18 TGTGCCAGCTCACCAGGACAGGGAGGTCGCGCCAACGTCCTGACTTTC CASSPGQGGRANVLTF
TRBJ2-7 - - TRBV29-1 TGCAGCGTCAGTAGGGGTATATCCTACGAGCAGTACTTC CSVSRGISYEQYF
TRBJ2-4 - - TRBV28 TGTGCCAGTGCCGGGTATCCGCGGGACAGATTAAACATTCAGTACTTC CASAGYPRDRLNIQYF
TRBJ2-3 - - TRBV20-1 TGCAGTGCTAGAAATGCCGGGACTAGCACAGATACGCAGTATTTT CSARNAGTSTDTQYF
TRBJ2-4 few - TRBV29-1 TGCAGCGTTAAAGAAAAGGACATTCAGTACTTC CSVKEKDIQYF
TRBJ1-3 - - TRBV28 TGTGCCAGCAGTTTCACAGTGGGCTCTGGAAACACCATATATTTT CASSFTVGSGNTIYF
TRBJ2-5 few - TRBV29-1 TGCAGCGTAGCACAGGGCTCTGGGGGGGAGACCCAGTACTTC CSVAQGSGGETQYF
TRBJ2-1 - TRBD2 TRBV19 TGTGCCAGTAGTATGTATAGCGGGGGAAGCTCCTACAATGAGCAGTTCTTC CASSMYSGGSSYNEQFF
TRBJ2-3 few - TRBV6-6 TGTGCCAGCAGTTCTCTAGACACAGATACGCAGTATTTT CASSSLDTDTQYF
TRBJ1-1 - - TRBV11-2 TGTGCCAGCAGCTTAGAGGCAGGGGTGATCACTGAAGCTTTCTTT CASSLEAGVITEAFF
TRBJ2-4 few - TRBV6-2/TRBV6-3 TGTGCCAGCAGCGCCTCGTGGGGGCCCATCCTAGCCAAAAACATTCAGTACTTC CASSASWGPILAKNIQYF
TRBJ2-1 - TRBD2 TRBV13 TGTGCCAGCAAGATTTGGACTAGCGGGAGGGGCAATGAGCAGTTCTTC CASKIWTSGRGNEQFF
TRBJ2-1 few TRBD2 TRBV29-1 TGCAGCGTTGAAGACCCCCTAAGCGGGAGGGCCAGTGAGCAGTTCTTC CSVEDPLSGRASEQFF